These T cell receptor beta chains were read from a single sample in a study of T cell responses to AZD1222 COVID-19 vaccine. The assay was immunoSEQ multiplex PCR, and TCRdb's table has in-frame clones only and misses some. The sample has 110,000 or so clones; 70% to 90% are singletons. The sample consisted of peripheral blood, taken 28 days after the second AZD1222 dose. The origin of the receptors is an adult who received the AZD1222 COVID-19 vaccine. CDR3s include the opening cysteine and the closing phenylalanine or tryptophan. Fields, in order: J gene, D gene, V gene, CDR3 protein. The D gene is left open where the match is weak.

TRBJ2-7 | TRBD2 | TRBV5-5 | CASSLATSGGYEQYF
TRBJ2-5 | NA | TRBV4-3 | CASSQYASKTQETQYF
TRBJ1-2 | NA | TRBV19 | CASSNSNGYFNYGYTF
TRBJ2-7 | NA | TRBV11-1 | CASSPQAQVHEQYF
TRBJ1-2 | NA | TRBV6-2/TRBV6-3 | CASSYPGSYYGYTF
TRBJ1-2 | TRBD1 | TRBV6-1 | CASSVPGQGVGMVYTF
TRBJ1-1 | NA | TRBV7-9 | CASSLSHGAFF
TRBJ1-4 | TRBD1 | TRBV9 | CASSVGGQVNEKLFF
TRBJ2-7 | NA | TRBV6-2/TRBV6-3 | CASTPDGTYEQYF
TRBJ1-5 | NA | TRBV28 | CASSSPFSTSNQPQHF
TRBJ1-2 | TRBD1 | TRBV27 | CASSPGTGPYGYTF
TRBJ2-1 | TRBD2 | TRBV6-5 | CASLRAGEGPNEQFF
TRBJ1-2 | TRBD1 | TRBV28 | CASSPTGGVNYGYTF
TRBJ2-7 | NA | TRBV2 | CASSVISYEQYF
TRBJ2-7 | NA | TRBV6-5 | CASRGTNFYEQYF
TRBJ1-1 | NA | TRBV9 | CASSVGEDTNTEAFF
TRBJ1-2 | NA | TRBV24-1 | CATSDPRDTYGYTF
TRBJ1-1 | NA | TRBV5-1 | CASSRDRDNTEAFF
TRBJ2-3 | TRBD2 | TRBV5-1 | CASSGGQADTQYF
TRBJ2-1 | TRBD2 | TRBV28 | CASSFGLDYNEQFF
TRBJ2-2 | TRBD1 | TRBV7-8 | CASSLGTGVTGELFF
TRBJ2-7 | NA | TRBV3-1/TRBV3-2 | CASSQEQRRGSSYEQYF
TRBJ1-3 | NA | TRBV5-6 | CASSPPGIGTIYF
TRBJ1-1 | NA | TRBV10-3 | CAITRGDTEAFF
TRBJ1-5 | NA | TRBV2 | CASSEEHGQPQHF
TRBJ1-1 | NA | TRBV6-5 | CASSSERNTEAFF
TRBJ1-2 | NA | TRBV15 | CATSRPGTLTNYGYTF
TRBJ2-7 | NA | TRBV11-2 | CASSLASEYEQYF
TRBJ2-3 | TRBD2 | TRBV29-1 | CSVEDLAGAGDTQYF
TRBJ1-3 | NA | TRBV13 | CASSSWALLPSGNTIYF
TRBJ1-1 | TRBD1 | TRBV5-6 | CASSFGTGPRAFF
TRBJ1-6 | TRBD1 | TRBV30 | CAWGTQQGARNSPLHF
TRBJ2-7 | NA | TRBV5-4 | CASSLRSGLQYF
TRBJ2-7 | TRBD2 | TRBV2 | CASTEGLAGGDVYEQYF
TRBJ2-7 | NA | TRBV30 | CAWRRNRERYEQYF
TRBJ1-1 | TRBD1 | TRBV11-1 | CASSKDRETEAFF
TRBJ2-7 | NA | TRBV4-1 | CASSHSAVKEQYF
TRBJ2-5 | NA | TRBV6-5 | CASSHRGGVRETQYF
TRBJ1-2 | TRBD1 | TRBV28 | CASSSPDRGGGYGYTF
TRBJ2-3 | NA | TRBV7-2 | CASSLAGARGDTQYF
TRBJ2-7 | NA | TRBV7-9 | CASSHDSYEQYF
TRBJ1-2 | NA | TRBV5-1 | CASSLASRTYGYTF
TRBJ2-1 | NA | TRBV9 | CASSVAIRGQYNEQFF
TRBJ2-7 | TRBD2 | TRBV6-1 | CASSEVSGGSNEQYF
TRBJ2-1 | NA | TRBV6-5 | CASSPFGSYNEQFF
TRBJ1-4 | NA | TRBV11-2 | CASRPTGELLATNEKLFF
TRBJ1-1 | NA | TRBV19 | CASSIGQKVNTEAFF
TRBJ1-2 | NA | TRBV27 | CASRKQNYGYTF
TRBJ2-7 | NA | TRBV5-1 | CASSLDNSYEQYF
TRBJ1-6 | TRBD1 | TRBV5-1 | CASRPGQSDSPLHF
TRBJ2-1 | NA | TRBV24-1 | CATRPHGNSYNEQFF